Below, 30 T cell receptor beta chains from the same sample are listed, as sequenced in a study of T cells expressing NK-cell markers (dated by TCRdb to about 2020). The library was built by means of 5' RACE. TCRdb lists the instrument as Illumina HiSeq 2000. With the reads reprocessed by TCRdb, a single entry stands for each CDR3 protein sequence and no DNA is reported. The sample table gives 250,000 to 300,000 distinct CDR3 sequences. 0.3% to 0.45% of the sample is taken by the ten largest. The sample consisted of blood T cells: a sorted CD56 or NKG2C T cell subset, CD4+ or CD8+ T cells, or bulk PBMC T cells (not recorded which). The receptors come from a man in his late teens or twenties in good health. Donor details come from another sample of the same person, matched by shared clones.

The chain uses TRBV5-1 and TRBJ2-1; absent DNA, TCRdb's TRBD2 call cannot be checked. Germline lookup yields CDR1 SGHRS and CDR2 YFSETQ. CDR3 length: 16 amino acids. CDR3 protein: CASSSRGKREIGEQFF.

The chain uses TRBV24-1 and TRBJ2-3. The length of the CDR3 is 15 residues. CDR1 KGHDR and CDR2 SFDVKD come from the germline V gene. This CDR3 reads CATSDRIDYTDTQYF.

This chain connects TRBV7-8 to TRBJ2-5; TCRdb names TRBD2, which stays unverified in the absence of DNA. From germline, CDR1 is SGHVS and CDR2 FQNEAQ. The CDR3 sequence is 15 residues long. CDR3: CASSLASGGTETQYF.

This chain joins TRBV15 and TRBJ1-1. Germline CDR1 LNHNV, CDR2 YYDKDF (reference sequence). This CDR3 contains 12 residues. This CDR3 is CATAGILTEAFF.

The chain is built from TRBV10-3 and TRBJ2-1; as DNA is missing, the TRBD2 call by TCRdb cannot be tested. Germline lookup yields CDR1 ENHRY and CDR2 SYGVKD. The CDR3 is 18 amino acids. CDR3 residues: CAISGAGIAGGIDNEQFF.

The rearrangement links TRBV12-3 or TRBV12-4 to TRBJ2-5; TCRdb lists TRBD1, though no DNA is available to test this call. The CDR3 has 13 amino acids. The CDR3 spells CASSLGAQGTQYF.

This chain uses TRBV12-2 with TRBJ1-4; absent DNA, TCRdb's TRBD1 call cannot be checked. TRBV12-2 is a known pseudogene. The length of the CDR3 is 17 residues. The CDR3 sequence is CASRLGTEARTNEKLFF.

Here the CDR3 reads CASSLGDRGPLDTQYF. This rearrangement joins TRBV5-4 to TRBJ2-3; as DNA is missing, the TRBD1 call by TCRdb cannot be tested. Germline V gene lookup returns CDR1 SGHNT and CDR2 YYREEE (reference sequence). The CDR3 loop spans 16 amino acids.

V usage is TRBV7-9 and J usage is TRBJ1-6; checking the TCRdb D call of TRBD1 is not possible without DNA. CDR3 length equals 15 residues. Germline V gene data show CDR1 as SEHNR and CDR2 as FQNEAQ (reference sequence). CDR3 in amino acids: CAIPGQGQYNSPLHF.

The genes are TRBV29-1 and TRBJ2-3; TCRdb names TRBD2, which stays unverified in the absence of DNA. Per germline, CDR1 SQVTM and CDR2 ANQGSEA. The CDR3 runs to 16 residues. CDR3 in amino acids: CSVGVLAGGRADTQYF.

This chain connects TRBV28 to TRBJ2-5; without DNA, the TCRdb call of TRBD1 cannot be checked. The CDR3 runs 14 residues. CDR1 MDHEN and CDR2 SYDVKM come from the germline V gene. The CDR3 region is CASSAWTGQETQYF.

The chain has TRBV9 and TRBJ2-1. CDR1 and CDR2 from the germline V gene are SGDLS and YYNGEE. CDR3 length equals 12 residues. Here the CDR3 reads CASSPQRNEQFF.

CDR3 protein: CATSDLGGYNEQFF. V is TRBV24-1 and J is TRBJ2-1. Germline CDR1 reads KGHDR; CDR2 reads SFDVKD. The CDR3 spans 14 residues.

V gene TRBV12-3 or TRBV12-4 combines with J gene TRBJ1-2; as DNA is missing, the TRBD1 call by TCRdb cannot be tested. The CDR3 is 11 residues long. The CDR3: CASSEGYGYTF.

The CDR3 loop reads CSARVGGLAEAFF. V gene TRBV20-1 combines with J gene TRBJ1-1; without DNA, the TCRdb call of TRBD1 cannot be checked. The CDR3 sequence is 13 residues long. CDR1 DFQATT and CDR2 SNEGSKA come from the germline V gene (reference sequence).

The chain has TRBV19 and TRBJ2-1; there is no DNA to check the TCRdb D call of TRBD2. The germline CDR1 and CDR2 sequences are LNHDA and SQIVND (reference sequence). The CDR3 is made up of 18 amino acids. The chain's CDR3 is CASSRGLAAILSYNEQFF. Using reference TRBV19 and TRBJ2-1 for the parts outside the CDR3, the full variable domain is DGGITQSPKYLFRKEGQNVTLSCEQNLNHDAMYWYRQDPGQGLRLIYYSQIVNDFQKGDIAEGYSVSREKKESFPLTVTSAQKNPTAFYLCASSRGLAAILSYNEQFFGPGTRLTVL.

The chain couples TRBV10-3 to TRBJ2-3; TCRdb returns TRBD1, unconfirmable since there is no DNA. The germline gives CDR1 ENHRY, CDR2 SYGVKD. This CDR3 spans 14 amino acids. The CDR3 sequence is CATEQGSSTDTQYF.

J is TRBJ2-1 and V is TRBV12-3 or TRBV12-4. This CDR3 spans 17 amino acids. The CDR3 reads CASSFRAIFGSYNEQFF.

The chain recombines TRBV2 with TRBJ2-3. This CDR3 is 17 amino acids long. From germline, CDR1 is SNHLY and CDR2 FYNNEI. CDR3 sequence reads: CASTNYIKTPTPDTQYF.

The rearrangement uses TRBV5-1 and TRBJ2-7; TCRdb selects TRBD1, and the lack of DNA leaves this call unchecked. The CDR3 has 15 amino acids. Germline V CDR1 and CDR2: SGHRS, YFSETQ. CDR3 sequence: CASSLGGATGYEQYF.

This chain uses TRBV10-3 with TRBJ1-1; TCRdb's D gene call, TRBD1, goes unchecked for lack of DNA. This CDR3 comprises 12 residues. Germline lookup yields CDR1 ENHRY and CDR2 SYGVKD. The CDR3 region is CAIGRQGSEAFF.

The CDR3 region is CASSEWLSSYNEQFF. The rearrangement links TRBV5-1 to TRBJ2-1. CDR3 length: 15 residues. Germline V gene data show CDR1 as SGHRS and CDR2 as YFSETQ.

This chain uses TRBV29-1 with TRBJ2-1. Germline V gene sequence: CDR1 SQVTM, CDR2 ANQGSEA. The CDR3 sequence is 13 residues long. CDR3 sequence reads: CSVEDGTGNEQFF.

The chain is built from TRBV18 and TRBJ2-1; as DNA is missing, the TRBD2 call by TCRdb cannot be tested. The CDR3 has 16 residues. CDR1 is KGHSH and CDR2 is LQKENI in the germline V gene. CDR3 amino acids: CASSPASSGTLNEQFF.

The V and J genes are TRBV9 and TRBJ2-1; TCRdb's D gene call, TRBD1, goes unchecked for lack of DNA. The V gene's germline CDR1 is SGDLS and CDR2 YYNGEE. The CDR3 covers 14 residues. CDR3 protein: CASSVRDTYNEQFF.

This chain links TRBV6-1 with TRBJ2-3; TCRdb names TRBD1, which stays unverified in the absence of DNA. Germline CDR1 MNHNS, CDR2 SASEGT. The length of the CDR3 is 14 residues. The CDR3 reads CASRSTGITDTQYF.

CDR3 in amino acids: CASSNQPRINYGYTF. V is TRBV19 and J is TRBJ1-2. CDR3 length: 15 amino acids. CDR1 LNHDA and CDR2 SQIVND come from the germline V gene (reference sequence).

The V gene is TRBV12-3 or TRBV12-4, the J gene TRBJ2-1; with no DNA, the TCRdb D assignment of TRBD2 cannot be verified. This CDR3 has 15 amino acids. The CDR3 protein is CASSFTSGIGNEQFF.

V gene TRBV10-3 combines with J gene TRBJ2-3; with no DNA, the TCRdb D assignment of TRBD1 cannot be verified. Germline loops: CDR1 ENHRY, CDR2 SYGVKD. This CDR3 region has 16 residues. CDR3 sequence reads: CAISDRGVASTDTQYF.

CDR3 protein: CSARDLRVDYGYTF. This sequence joins TRBV20-1 and TRBJ1-2. The CDR3 has 14 residues. Germline assignment: CDR1 DFQATT and CDR2 SNEGSKA (reference sequence).